This T cell receptor (beta chain) was retrieved from a study of T cell responses to AZD1222 COVID-19 vaccine. Study-wide results and caveats: Spike as a whole was targeted by vaccine-associated CD4 TCRs, dominant at 160-218 and 743-854. Mostly white British, mostly female donors; authors suggested clonal diversity may be underestimated.

About this clone: Antigen: not known.

Sequencing was performed with immunoSEQ multiplex PCR; in TCRdb, only in-frame clones are kept and a portion is missing. The repertoire consists of around 100,000 clones, with 85% to 90% occurring once and the leading ten covering 16%. The CDR3 is 17 residues long. The input for sequencing was peripheral blood, taken on day 0 of AZD1222 vaccination. The TCR comes from an adult in good health. The chain carries TRBV21-1 and TRBJ2-2; the D segment call TRBD2 is taken from the table without a DNA check. TRBV21-1 has pseudogene status. The CDR3 DNA follows: TGTGCCAGCAGCAAACGGCCTCCGACGACTAGTACCGGGGAGCTGTTTTTT. Translation: CASSKRPPTTSTGELFF.